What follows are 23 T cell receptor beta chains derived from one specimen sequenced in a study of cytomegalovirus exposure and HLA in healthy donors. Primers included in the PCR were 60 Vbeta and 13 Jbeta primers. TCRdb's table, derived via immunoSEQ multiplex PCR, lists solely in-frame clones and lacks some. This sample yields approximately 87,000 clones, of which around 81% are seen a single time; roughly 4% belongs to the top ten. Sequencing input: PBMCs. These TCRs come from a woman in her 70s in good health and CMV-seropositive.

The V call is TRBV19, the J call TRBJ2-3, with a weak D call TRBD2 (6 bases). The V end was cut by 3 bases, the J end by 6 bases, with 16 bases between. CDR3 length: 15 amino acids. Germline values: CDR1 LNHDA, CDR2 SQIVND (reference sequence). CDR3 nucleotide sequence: TGTGCCAGTAGTATTAATGGAGGGATAGGGGATACGCAGTATTTT. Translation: CASSINGGIGDTQYF.

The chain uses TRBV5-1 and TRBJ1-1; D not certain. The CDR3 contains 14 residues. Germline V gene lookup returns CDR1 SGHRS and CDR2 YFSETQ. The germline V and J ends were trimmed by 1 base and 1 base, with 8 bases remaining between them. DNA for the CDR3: TGCGCCAGCAGCTTGTCCGACTCGAACACTGAAGCTTTCTTT. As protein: CASSLSDSNTEAFF.

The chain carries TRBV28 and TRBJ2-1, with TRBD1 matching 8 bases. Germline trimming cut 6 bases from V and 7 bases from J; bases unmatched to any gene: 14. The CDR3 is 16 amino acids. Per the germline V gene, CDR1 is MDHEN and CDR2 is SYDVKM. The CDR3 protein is CASRTRTGNLRNEQFF. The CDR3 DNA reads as TGTGCCAGCAGGACACGGACAGGGAACCTTCGGAATGAGCAGTTCTTC.

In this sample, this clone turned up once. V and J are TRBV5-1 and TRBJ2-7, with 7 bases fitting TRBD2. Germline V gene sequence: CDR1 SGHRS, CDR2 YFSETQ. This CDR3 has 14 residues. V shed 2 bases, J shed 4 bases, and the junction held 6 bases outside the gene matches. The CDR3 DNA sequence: TGCGCCAGCAGCTTAGGTAGCGGGCGATACGAGCAGTACTTC. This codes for CASSLGSGRYEQYF.

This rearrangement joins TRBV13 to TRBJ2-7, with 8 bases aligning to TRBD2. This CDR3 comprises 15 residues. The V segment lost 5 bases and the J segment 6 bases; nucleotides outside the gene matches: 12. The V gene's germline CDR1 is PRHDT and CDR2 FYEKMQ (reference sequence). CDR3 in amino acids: CASSPHDGGGTEQYF. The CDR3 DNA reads TGTGCCAGCAGCCCACACGACGGGGGGGGTACCGAGCAGTACTTC.

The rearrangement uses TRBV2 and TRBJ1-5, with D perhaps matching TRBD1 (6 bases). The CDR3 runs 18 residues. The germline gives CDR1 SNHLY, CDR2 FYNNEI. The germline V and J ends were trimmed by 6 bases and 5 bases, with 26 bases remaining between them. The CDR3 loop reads CASSARGTGRGQDQPQHF. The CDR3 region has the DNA TGTGCCAGCAGCGCAAGGGGAACAGGGAGAGGGCAGGATCAGCCCCAGCATTTT.

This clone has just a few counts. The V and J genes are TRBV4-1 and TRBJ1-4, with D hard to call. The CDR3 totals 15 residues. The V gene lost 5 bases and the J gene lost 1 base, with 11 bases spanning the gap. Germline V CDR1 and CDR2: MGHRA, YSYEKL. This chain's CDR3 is CASSSLGGTNEKLFF. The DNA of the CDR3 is TGCGCCAGCAGCTCCCTCGGTGGAACTAATGAAAAACTGTTTTTT.

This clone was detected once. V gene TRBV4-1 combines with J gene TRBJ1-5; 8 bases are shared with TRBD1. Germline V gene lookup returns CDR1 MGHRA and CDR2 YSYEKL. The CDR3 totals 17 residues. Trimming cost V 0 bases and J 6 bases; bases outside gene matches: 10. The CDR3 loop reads CASSQEQSGGIGQPQHF. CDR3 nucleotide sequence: TGCGCCAGCAGCCAAGAACAATCAGGGGGCATAGGTCAGCCCCAGCATTTT.

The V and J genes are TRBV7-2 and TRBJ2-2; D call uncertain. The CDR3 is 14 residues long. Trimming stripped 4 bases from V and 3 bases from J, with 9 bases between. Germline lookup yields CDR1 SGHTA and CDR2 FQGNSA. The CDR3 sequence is CASSSRLDTGELFF. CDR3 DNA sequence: TGTGCCAGCAGCTCCCGACTTGACACCGGGGAGCTGTTTTTT.

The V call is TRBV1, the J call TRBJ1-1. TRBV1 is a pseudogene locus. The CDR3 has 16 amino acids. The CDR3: CTSSPWGGDMNTEAFF. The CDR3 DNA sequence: TGCACCAGCAGCCCCTGGGGGGGGGATATGAACACTGAAGCTTTCTTT.

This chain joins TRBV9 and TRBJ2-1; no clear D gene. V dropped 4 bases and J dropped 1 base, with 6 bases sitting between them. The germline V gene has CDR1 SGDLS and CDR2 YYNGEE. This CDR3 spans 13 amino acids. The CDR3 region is CASSPPSYNEQFF. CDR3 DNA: TGTGCCAGCAGCCCTCCTTCCTACAATGAGCAGTTCTTC.

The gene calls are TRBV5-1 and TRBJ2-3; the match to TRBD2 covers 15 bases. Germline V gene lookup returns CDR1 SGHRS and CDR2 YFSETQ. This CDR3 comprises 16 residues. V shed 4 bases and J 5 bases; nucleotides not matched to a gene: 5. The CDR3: CASSSGTSGRIDTQYF. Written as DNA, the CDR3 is TGCGCCAGCAGCAGCGGGACTAGCGGGAGGATAGATACGCAGTATTTT. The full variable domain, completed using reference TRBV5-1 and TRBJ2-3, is KAGVTQTPRYLIKTRGQQVTLSCSPISGHRSVSWYQQTPGQGLQFLFEYFSETQRNKGNFPGRFSGRQFSNSRSEMNVSTLELGDSALYLCASSSGTSGRIDTQYFGPGTRLTVL.

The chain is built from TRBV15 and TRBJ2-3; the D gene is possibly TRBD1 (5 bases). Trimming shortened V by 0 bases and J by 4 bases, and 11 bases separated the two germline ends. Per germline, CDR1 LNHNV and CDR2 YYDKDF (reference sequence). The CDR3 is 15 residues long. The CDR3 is CATSRDGRVADTQYF. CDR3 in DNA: TGTGCCACCAGCAGAGATGGCAGGGTTGCAGATACGCAGTATTTT.

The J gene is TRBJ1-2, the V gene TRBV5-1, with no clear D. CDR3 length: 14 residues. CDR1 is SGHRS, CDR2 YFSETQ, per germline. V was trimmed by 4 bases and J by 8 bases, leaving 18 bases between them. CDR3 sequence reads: CASSPGSRSPGYTF. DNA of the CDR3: TGCGCCAGCAGCCCGGGGTCCAGGTCCCCCGGCTACACCTTC.

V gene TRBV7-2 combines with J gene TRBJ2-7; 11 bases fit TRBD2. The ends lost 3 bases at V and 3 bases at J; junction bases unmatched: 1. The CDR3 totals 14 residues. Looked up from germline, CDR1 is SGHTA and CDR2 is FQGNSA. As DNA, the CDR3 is TGTGCCAGCAGCTTCACTAGCGGGAGCTACGAGCAGTACTTC. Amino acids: CASSFTSGSYEQYF.

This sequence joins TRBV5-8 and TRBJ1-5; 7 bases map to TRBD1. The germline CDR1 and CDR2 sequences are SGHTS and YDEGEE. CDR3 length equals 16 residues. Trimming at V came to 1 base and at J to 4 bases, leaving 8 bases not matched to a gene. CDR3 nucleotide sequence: TGTGCCAGCAGCTTGTTTTCAGGGGGTTGGAATCAGCCCCAGCATTTT. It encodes CASSLFSGGWNQPQHF.

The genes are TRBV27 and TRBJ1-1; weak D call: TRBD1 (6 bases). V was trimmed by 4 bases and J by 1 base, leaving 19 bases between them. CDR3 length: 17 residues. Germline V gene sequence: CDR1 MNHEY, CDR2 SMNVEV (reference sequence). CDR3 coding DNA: TGTGCCAGCAGTTCCCGATCGGGGGGGCGCACGAACACTGAAGCTTTCTTT. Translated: CASSSRSGGRTNTEAFF.

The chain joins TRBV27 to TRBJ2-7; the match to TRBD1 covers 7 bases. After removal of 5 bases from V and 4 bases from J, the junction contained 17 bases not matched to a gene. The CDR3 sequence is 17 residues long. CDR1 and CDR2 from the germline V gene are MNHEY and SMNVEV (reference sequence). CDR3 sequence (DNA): TGTGCCAGCAGTACTCAGACAGGGTGGTGGGGGAAATACGAGCAGTACTTC. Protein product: CASSTQTGWWGKYEQYF.

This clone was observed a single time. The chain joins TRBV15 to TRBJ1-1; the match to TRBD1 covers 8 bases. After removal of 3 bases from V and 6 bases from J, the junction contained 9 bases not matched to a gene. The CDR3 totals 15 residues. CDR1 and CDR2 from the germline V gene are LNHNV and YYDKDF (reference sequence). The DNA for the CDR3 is TGTGCCACCAGCAGGGATTGGACAGGGCTGTCTGAAGCTTTCTTT. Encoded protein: CATSRDWTGLSEAFF.

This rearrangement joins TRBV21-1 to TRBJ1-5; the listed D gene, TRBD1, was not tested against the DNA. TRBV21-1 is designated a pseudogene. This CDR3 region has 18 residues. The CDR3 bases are TGTGCCAGCAGCAAAGGTTGGCAGGGGGAGTATAGCAATCAGCCCCAGCATTTT. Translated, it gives CASSKGWQGEYSNQPQHF.

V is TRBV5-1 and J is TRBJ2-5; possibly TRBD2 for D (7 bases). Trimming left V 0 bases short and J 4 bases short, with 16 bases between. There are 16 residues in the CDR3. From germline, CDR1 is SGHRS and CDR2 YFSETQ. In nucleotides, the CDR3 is TGCGCCAGCAGCTTGGGCGCGGCGGGGGCCGGAGAGACCCAGTACTTC. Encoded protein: CASSLGAAGAGETQYF.

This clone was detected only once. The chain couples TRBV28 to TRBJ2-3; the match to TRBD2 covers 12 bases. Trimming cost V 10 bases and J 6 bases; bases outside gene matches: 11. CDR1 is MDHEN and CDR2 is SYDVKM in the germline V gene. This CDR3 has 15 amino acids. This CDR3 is CATRSLAGGPDTQYF. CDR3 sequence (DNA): TGTGCCACCCGTTCGCTAGCGGGAGGGCCGGATACGCAGTATTTT.

CDR3 in DNA: TGTGCTAGTGAATCAATTACAGGGATTCGGTCGGAAGCTTTCTTT. Amino acids: CASESITGIRSEAFF. The rearrangement joins TRBV12-5 to TRBJ1-1; the D gene is possibly TRBD1 (6 bases). V was trimmed by 7 bases and J by 8 bases, leaving 23 bases between them. Germline CDR1 LGHNT, CDR2 FRNRAP. This CDR3 is built from 15 residues.